The T cell receptor beta chain described here comes from a study of cytomegalovirus exposure and HLA in healthy donors. The PCR made use of 60 Vbeta and 13 Jbeta primers. Sequencing used immunoSEQ multiplex PCR; TCRdb keeps in-frame clones, though not all of them. The profile shows 49,000 or so clones, around 85% of them singletons. The V end was cut by 3 bases, the J end by 9 bases, with 24 bases between. Germline V gene lookup returns CDR1 MGHRA and CDR2 YSYEKL. The CDR3 covers 17 residues. This clonotype was sampled from a boy aged 5-17 years in good health and CMV-seropositive. The rearrangement joins TRBV4-1 to TRBJ1-5, with a tentative D call TRBD1 (6 bases). Material: PBMCs. The CDR3 spells CASSHPRGQGTDGPQHF. The CDR3 nucleotides read TGCGCCAGCAGCCACCCTCGAGGGCAGGGGACGGATGGGCCCCAGCATTTT.